This T cell receptor (beta chain) is from a study of blood T cell repertoires in COVID-19 (dated by TCRdb to between 2020 and 2021). At the level of the whole study: Samples covering the acute and convalescent phases of COVID-19 were provided by collaborators in the United States, Italy and Spain. Where HLA class I and class II types were available, the types were taken from metadata supplied by the sample provider, not from assay-based typing. Samples came from the ongoing ImmuneRACE study (first 160 participants) plus 1,254 subjects from 6 global collaborators. Deeply sampled blood TCRbeta repertoires from subjects exposed to, actively infected with, or recovered from COVID-19 were included in the dataset. The repertoires were made available in a free public database intended to serve as a resource for research on the immune response to SARS-CoV-2. The material from the prospective study consisted of cDNA or gDNA derived from T cells, B-cell-depleted T cells, or PBMCs. The sample metadata nearly always contained a de-identified subject ID, COVID-19 status, age in years and sex.

The collaborating institutions used their own protocols to collect whole blood in K2EDTA tubes. For TCRbeta analysis, collaborator samples were shipped as frozen whole blood, as isolated PBMCs, or as DNA extracted from either sample type. There are 13 amino acids in the CDR3, from cysteine to phenylalanine inclusive. The sequence is cut down to CDR3 DNA, 39 bases in frame from base 1. Trimming takes 7 bases from V and 2 bases from J, and the germline ends sit 11 bases apart. CDR1 and CDR2, per the germline V gene, are SNHLY and FYNNEI. Concerning this clone itself: This clone's antigen is unknown. No per-base quality is available; no much larger clone lies one base away.

The full study reports these points: The amount of clinical and demographic metadata varied by source and participant and was provided uncurated.

TCRbeta CDR3 regions were amplified from genomic DNA by means of the immunoSEQ Assay, a bias-controlled multiplex PCR. The authors' pipeline ran thus. Nucleated cell counts per sample were estimated from amplification of reference gene primers within the assay. Sequence reads were collapsed and filtered to measure the absolute abundance of every unique TCRbeta CDR3 rearrangement. For each sample, productive Simpson clonality was calculated by taking the square root of Simpson's diversity index across productive rearrangements. The table comes from immuneACCESS by way of TCRdb, which keeps in-frame sequences with V and J called. Part of the clones is missing from these tables; in studies checked, under half for an unresolved V gene and the rest for unknown reasons. Clone size and V and J calls were adopted from that table, with D and trimming inferred from the DNA. The sample table records about 83,000 clones; roughly 86% of these occur just once. Approximately 8.1% of the sample is taken by the ten largest.

Sequenced: peripheral blood. The clonotype was recovered from a man in his fifties or sixties with active COVID-19. The sequence links TRBV2 to TRBJ1-1; the D segment could be TRBD1, given 5 matching bases. The CDR3 in this case is CASKTDTNTEAFF. The base sequence is TGTGCCAGCAAGACAGATACTAACACTGAAGCTTTCTTT.